This TCR beta chain stems from a study of T cells expressing NK-cell markers. Study as a whole: Cells sorted as CD3+CD56+NKG2C+, CD3+CD56+NKG2C- and CD3+CD56-NKG2C+ T cells supplied the TCR beta repertoires. Seven sequenced donors out of eight were HCMV-seropositive, one seronegative. Study conclusions and caveats: HCMV specificity of expanded NKG2C+ T cell clones remained unclear. These clonotypes additionally ranked first within the CD3+CD56-NKG2C+ fraction of a handful of donors.

About this clonotype: Its target is unknown.

From the 5' RACE reads, TCRdb lists one entry per CDR3 protein and no DNA. The sample shows tens of thousands of distinct CDR3 sequences, and less than 65% sits with its ten largest clones. This CDR3 spans 11 amino acids. From germline, CDR1 is MNHEY and CDR2 SMNVEV (reference sequence). The receptor comes from a woman aged 18 to 75 in good health. The chain links TRBV27 to TRBJ1-5. Sequencing was performed on blood T cells: a sorted CD56 or NKG2C T cell subset, CD4+ or CD8+ T cells, or bulk PBMC T cells (not recorded which). CDR3 in amino acids: CASGLSQPQHF.